The next 16 T cell receptor beta chains were all read from a single sample in a study of cytomegalovirus exposure and HLA in healthy donors. The primer mix had 60 Vbeta and 13 Jbeta primers. Only in-frame clones appear in the TCRdb table, and some are missing; sequencing was by immunoSEQ multiplex PCR. This sample has approximately 160,000 clones; around four fifths occur once, and the top ten carry roughly 10%. Source material: PBMCs. The receptors derive from a man between 18 and 35 years old in good health and CMV-seropositive.

V gene TRBV7-8 combines with J gene TRBJ1-2, with a tentative D call TRBD1 (5 bases). V was clipped by 5 bases and J by 5 bases, with 18 bases between them. The CDR3 runs 15 residues. Germline V CDR1 and CDR2: SGHVS, FQNEAQ. The DNA for the CDR3 is TGTGCCAGCAGCCCCGGGGGGGTTGTATGGTATGGCTACACCTTC. Its translation is CASSPGGVVWYGYTF.

The chain uses TRBV5-5 and TRBJ1-2; 7 bases are a match to TRBD1. Trimming cost V 2 bases and J 7 bases; bases outside gene matches: 2. The V gene's germline CDR1 is SGHKS and CDR2 YYEKEE (reference sequence). The CDR3 contains 12 residues. The CDR3: CASSLGGRGYTF. CDR3 in DNA: TGTGCCAGCAGCTTAGGGGGCCGTGGCTACACCTTC.

Concerning this clone: The conserved final phenylalanine or tryptophan is absent from the CDR3, which likely points to a read error. This CDR3 is CASSVGGFNSPLHL. In DNA form, the CDR3 reads TGTGCCAGCAGTGTAGGCGGATTTAATTCACCCCTCCACCTT. The chain couples TRBV6-1 to TRBJ1-6; no clear D. Deletions cut 4 bases from V and 6 bases from J, with 10 bases between. CDR3 size: 14 residues. CDR1 and CDR2 (germline): MNHNS, SASEGT.

This chain links TRBV5-1 with TRBJ2-2; the D gene is possibly TRBD1 (6 bases). Germline CDR1 is SGHRS and CDR2 is YFSETQ. This CDR3 spans 14 amino acids. The V end lost 2 bases, the J end lost 5 bases, and 10 bases lay between the germline ends. The CDR3 is CASSLVQGTGELFF. The CDR3 bases are TGCGCCAGCAGCTTAGTACAGGGAACCGGGGAGCTGTTTTTT.

This clone showed up just once. The rearrangement links TRBV6-5 to TRBJ1-3; D perhaps matches TRBD1 (6 bases). Trimming left V 5 bases short and J 9 bases short, with 20 bases between. The CDR3 spans 15 residues. Germline values: CDR1 MNHEY, CDR2 SVGAGI. CDR3 loop: CASSRGQPEYSTIYF. The CDR3 nucleotides read TGTGCCAGCAGTCGTGGACAGCCAGAATATTCCACCATATATTTT.

The chain carries TRBV11-1 and TRBJ2-7, with 8 positions matching TRBD2. Unmatched junction bases numbered 11, after V lost 5 bases and J lost 5 bases. The CDR3 contains 15 residues. Germline assignment: CDR1 SGHAT and CDR2 FQDESV (reference sequence). The CDR3 DNA sequence: TGTGCCAGCAGCCTTCGCGCGGGAGGAATCGACGAGCAGTACTTC. As protein: CASSLRAGGIDEQYF.

V and J are TRBV5-6 and TRBJ2-3; the match to TRBD1 covers 12 bases. V lost 0 bases to trimming and J lost 7 bases; unmatched junction nucleotides: 6. CDR1 is SGHDT and CDR2 is YYEEEE in the germline V gene. CDR3 length: 16 residues. The CDR3, as DNA: TGTGCCAGCAGCTTGGCCTTGGGACAGGGGGCATATACGCAGTATTTT. This codes for CASSLALGQGAYTQYF.

This chain joins TRBV5-1 and TRBJ2-1; 7 nucleotides match TRBD1. The ends lost 4 bases at V and 5 bases at J; junction bases unmatched: 6. This CDR3 spans 14 amino acids. Germline-derived CDR1 and CDR2 are SGHRS and YFSETQ. The DNA of the CDR3 is TGCGCCAGCAGCCCGGAGGACAGGCACAATGAGCAGTTCTTC. Encoded protein: CASSPEDRHNEQFF.

The rearrangement links TRBV7-6 to TRBJ2-1; TRBD1 might be the D (5 bases). This CDR3 region has 13 residues. Germline CDR1 is SGHVS and CDR2 is FNYEAQ. The ends were cut back, 5 bases at V and 3 bases at J, with 8 bases in the middle. The CDR3 reads CASSRTNYNEQFF. In DNA, the CDR3 is TGTGCCAGCAGCCGGACAAACTACAATGAGCAGTTCTTC.

This chain links TRBV29-1 with TRBJ1-1, with a weak D call TRBD1 (5 bases). This CDR3 is built from 16 residues. V gave up 4 bases and J gave up 8 bases, with 26 bases separating them. Germline CDR1 SQVTM, CDR2 ANQGSEA. The CDR3 protein is CSVVGGNYRDAVEAFF. CDR3 sequence (DNA): TGCAGCGTTGTGGGGGGGAATTACCGGGACGCAGTAGAAGCTTTCTTT.

V and J are TRBV4-3 and TRBJ1-1, with D possibly matching TRBD1 (6 bases). The CDR3 extends over 13 amino acids. Germline loops: CDR1 LGHNA, CDR2 YSLEER. V dropped 0 bases and J dropped 6 bases, with 8 bases sitting between them. The CDR3 region has the DNA TGCGCCAGCAGCCAAGATGGGACATCTGAAGCTTTCTTT. It specifies CASSQDGTSEAFF.

The chain uses TRBV19 and TRBJ2-7, with 10 bases lining up with TRBD1. Germline loops: CDR1 LNHDA, CDR2 SQIVND (reference sequence). This CDR3 is 15 amino acids long. V was clipped by 4 bases and J by 2 bases; unmatched bases: 5. The CDR3 bases are TGTGCCAGTAGTACGGGACAGGGGATCACCTACGAGCAGTACTTC. It codes for CASSTGQGITYEQYF.

This clone has just a few counts. The V call is TRBV7-6, the J call TRBJ1-4, with D unresolved. V was trimmed by 1 base and J by 14 bases, leaving 17 bases between them. The CDR3 loop spans 14 amino acids. Germline V gives CDR1 SGHVS, CDR2 FNYEAQ. This CDR3 reads CASSLDRAGRPLFF. In DNA form, the CDR3 reads TGTGCCAGCAGCTTAGATCGGGCTGGGAGGCCGCTGTTTTTT. The full variable domain, its missing parts supplied by reference TRBV7-6 and TRBJ1-4, is GAGVSQSPRYKVTKRGQDVALRCDPISGHVSLYWYRQALGQGPEFLTYFNYEAQQDKSGLPNDRFSAERPEGSISTLTIQRTEQRDSAMYRCASSLDRAGRPLFFGSGTQLSVL.

The gene calls are TRBV20-1 and TRBJ2-7, with D maybe TRBD2 (5 bases). The CDR3 runs 11 residues. V was shortened by 5 bases and J by 4 bases, with 9 bases between the two germline ends. Per germline, CDR1 DFQATT and CDR2 SNEGSKA (reference sequence). CDR3 nucleotide sequence: TGCAGTGCTTCCCGACTATACGAGCAGTACTTC. It specifies CSASRLYEQYF.

This chain connects TRBV5-1 to TRBJ2-1, with TRBD1 matching 8 bases. V was pared by 4 bases and J by 5 bases, with 5 bases of the junction left unmatched. The germline V gene has CDR1 SGHRS and CDR2 YFSETQ. This CDR3 contains 14 residues. The chain's CDR3 is CASSGETGDNEQFF. The DNA for the CDR3 is TGCGCCAGCAGCGGAGAGACAGGGGACAATGAGCAGTTCTTC.

The chain recombines TRBV4-2 with TRBJ1-2, with 8 bases fitting TRBD1. CDR3 length: 18 residues. Looked up from germline, CDR1 is LGHNA and CDR2 is YNFKEQ. The trim removed 0 bases at V and 10 bases at J, leaving 19 bases unmatched. The CDR3 reads CASSQDLAGGDYVWDYTF. The CDR3, as DNA: TGTGCCAGCAGCCAAGATCTGGCAGGGGGCGATTACGTCTGGGACTACACCTTC.